Following are 16 T cell receptor beta chains from one sample sequenced in a study of T cells in Graves' hyperthyroidism and ophthalmopathy. The CDR3 regions of TCR beta were amplified from RNA transcripts. The HTBI set primed first-round TCR CDR3 RT-PCR. TCRdb recomputed calls from the multiplex PCR reads with MiXCR, one row per CDR3 protein. The sample lists about 250,000 distinct CDR3 sequences; around 15% were seen once. The sequencing sample was made of blood. The receptors derive from a woman in her 50s with Graves' hyperthyroidism that later progressed to Graves' ophthalmopathy.

J is TRBJ2-3 and V is TRBV20-1; possible D gene TRBD2, 5 bases. The germline gives CDR1 DFQATT, CDR2 SNEGSKA (reference sequence). The CDR3 spans 13 residues. The V gene lost 5 bases and the J gene lost 1 base, with 10 bases spanning the gap. The CDR3 DNA reads TGCAGTGCTGAAGGCGGGCGCACAGATACGCAGTATTTT. Translating it yields CSAEGGRTDTQYF.

The gene calls are TRBV5-4 and TRBJ2-3; 10 nucleotides align to TRBD2. This CDR3 region has 16 residues. V shed 3 bases and J 2 bases; nucleotides not matched to a gene: 6. Per the germline V gene, CDR1 is SGHNT and CDR2 is YYREEE (reference sequence). The CDR3 DNA sequence: TGTGCCAGCAGCTCCGTCCTAGCGGGGGACACAGATACGCAGTATTTT. Translating it yields CASSSVLAGDTDTQYF.

This clonotype has more than one count but fewer than ten. CDR3 coding DNA: TGCAGCGTCTTGGAGCTGCGGAGCACCGGGGAGCTGTTTTTT. It yields the protein CSVLELRSTGELFF. The chain recombines TRBV29-1 with TRBJ2-2; D is undetermined. CDR1 and CDR2 from the germline V gene are SQVTM and ANQGSEA. Trimming shortened V by 6 bases and J by 4 bases, and 15 bases separated the two germline ends. This CDR3 is 14 amino acids long.

In its sample, this clonotype was seen many times. The chain couples TRBV5-1 to TRBJ1-2, with 9 bases matching TRBD1. Trimming took 3 bases from V and 4 from J; bases not matched to a gene: 10. The CDR3 is made up of 16 amino acids. Germline V gives CDR1 SGHRS, CDR2 YFSETQ. The DNA for the CDR3 is TGCGCCAGCAGCTCAAGTGGGACAGGGAGCGGCTATGGCTACACCTTC. This gives the protein CASSSSGTGSGYGYTF.

This clonotype has at least ten counts. The genes are TRBV7-2 and TRBJ1-2; possible D gene TRBD1, 6 bases. Trimming removed 4 bases at V and 6 bases at J, with 21 bases between. Germline CDR1 is SGHTA and CDR2 is FQGNSA. The CDR3 is 16 amino acids. In nucleotides, the CDR3 is TGTGCCAGCAGCTGGGGGGGGGCCCCTCTCACAAATGGCTACACCTTC. This gives the protein CASSWGGAPLTNGYTF.

There are many counts of this clonotype. The rearrangement links TRBV28 to TRBJ1-5, with D tentatively TRBD1 (6 bases). The germline V gene has CDR1 MDHEN and CDR2 SYDVKM. CDR3 length equals 14 residues. V was cut by 8 bases and J by 4 bases, with 15 bases left in between. The CDR3 DNA sequence: TGTGCCAGCCGCCGGGGGGCGGAGAATCAGCCCCAGCATTTT. Its translation is CASRRGAENQPQHF. The full variable domain, with the rest looked up from reference TRBV28 and TRBJ1-5, is DVKVTQSSRYLVKRTGEKVFLECVQDMDHENMFWYRQDPGLGLRLIYFSYDVKMKEKGDIPEGYSVSREKKERFSLILESASTNQTSMYLCASRRGAENQPQHFGDGTRLSIL.

At least ten counts were recorded for this clonotype. The genes are TRBV29-1 and TRBJ2-3; D is perhaps TRBD2 (7 bases). Germline V gene data show CDR1 as SQVTM and CDR2 as ANQGSEA. There are 15 residues in the CDR3. V was cut by 6 bases and J by 0 bases, with 16 bases left in between. CDR3 sequence (DNA): TGCAGCGTGAGGGGGAGCGGGGCTAGCACAGATACGCAGTATTTT. Translation: CSVRGSGASTDTQYF.

The chain combines TRBV6-1 with TRBJ1-5, with D unresolved. The germline V gene encodes CDR1 MNHNS and CDR2 SASEGT. CDR3 size: 13 residues. Trimming took 5 bases from V and 3 from J, leaving 8 bases between them. CDR3 in DNA: TGTGCCAGCAGTTCACAGATCAATCAGCCCCAGCATTTT. Protein sequence: CASSSQINQPQHF.

In its sample, this clonotype was seen a few times. The J gene is TRBJ2-7, the V gene TRBV12-3 or TRBV12-4; TRBD1 aligns across 9 bases. The CDR3 has 14 amino acids. V was clipped by 6 bases and J by 5 bases; unmatched bases: 8. CDR3 DNA: TGTGCCAGCAGAAGGACAGGGGATATCCACGAGCAGTACTTC. It encodes CASRRTGDIHEQYF.

The genes are TRBV7-6 and TRBJ2-3; the D gene is possibly TRBD2 (7 bases). CDR1 and CDR2 (germline): SGHVS, FNYEAQ. Trimming removed 5 bases at V and 3 bases at J, with 24 bases between. The CDR3 is 18 amino acids. In DNA, the CDR3 is TGTGCCAGCAGCCACCGAGGGGGTTGGGGGGGGGGGACAGATACGCAGTATTTT. Its protein is CASSHRGGWGGGTDTQYF.

The rearrangement joins TRBV7-9 to TRBJ2-3, with TRBD2 matching 7 bases. J was trimmed by 4 bases and V by 2 bases; bases with no gene match: 6. The CDR3 spans 15 residues. Germline CDR1 SEHNR, CDR2 FQNEAQ (reference sequence). The CDR3 is CASSLSLAVADTQYF. The DNA of the CDR3 is TGTGCCAGCAGCTTATCGCTAGCGGTCGCAGATACGCAGTATTTT. The whole variable domain, remainder taken from reference TRBV7-9 and TRBJ2-3, is DTGVSQNPRHKITKRGQNVTFRCDPISEHNRLYWYRQTLGQGPEFLTYFQNEAQLEKSRLLSDRFSAERPKGSFSTLEIQRTEQGDSAMYLCASSLSLAVADTQYFGPGTRLTVL.

This clonotype was found many times. This rearrangement joins TRBV12-3 or TRBV12-4 to TRBJ2-5; 7 bases line up with TRBD2. CDR3 length: 14 amino acids. V trimming: 11 bases; J trimming: 5 bases; junction bases outside the gene matches: 14. CDR3 amino acids: CACKRGGSSETQYF. CDR3 bases: TGTGCCTGTAAGCGCGGGGGATCCTCGGAGACCCAGTACTTC.

This clonotype was observed many times. The chain uses TRBV5-1 and TRBJ2-1; 13 nucleotides align to TRBD2. The ends lost 5 bases at V and 8 bases at J; junction bases unmatched: 7. Germline V gives CDR1 SGHRS, CDR2 YFSETQ. CDR3 size: 15 residues. The CDR3 spells CASRPGLAGVYEQFF. For the CDR3, the DNA is TGCGCCAGCAGACCCGGACTAGCGGGAGTCTATGAGCAGTTCTTC.

This clonotype was counted only a few times. The chain recombines TRBV7-9 with TRBJ1-6; tentatively, D is TRBD1 (5 bases). CDR3 length: 14 amino acids. CDR1 and CDR2 (germline): SEHNR, FQNEAQ (reference sequence). V lost 5 bases and J lost 8, with 13 bases in between. The chain's CDR3 is CASSRTRRDSPLHF. The CDR3 DNA sequence: TGTGCCAGCAGCCGCACTCGCAGGGATTCACCCCTCCACTTT. Full variable domain (outside the CDR3, taken from reference TRBV7-9 and TRBJ1-6): DTGVSQNPRHKITKRGQNVTFRCDPISEHNRLYWYRQTLGQGPEFLTYFQNEAQLEKSRLLSDRFSAERPKGSFSTLEIQRTEQGDSAMYLCASSRTRRDSPLHFGNGTRLTVT.

This clonotype was detected a few times. The chain carries TRBV12-3 or TRBV12-4 and TRBJ1-5; D remains ambiguous. CDR3 length: 14 amino acids. V was shortened by 5 bases and J by 4 bases, with 12 bases between the two germline ends. The CDR3 spells CASSPVGRNQPQHF. Written as DNA, the CDR3 is TGTGCCAGCAGTCCCGTCGGGCGTAATCAGCCCCAGCATTTT.

This clonotype was detected ten times or more. The V gene is TRBV2, the J gene TRBJ1-5; maybe TRBD1 (5 bases). CDR3 size: 12 residues. The germline CDR1 and CDR2 sequences are SNHLY and FYNNEI. V lost 7 bases and J 6 bases, leaving 10 bases between the germline ends. The CDR3 protein is CASTAGSQPQHF. In DNA, the CDR3 is TGTGCCAGCACCGCAGGGAGTCAGCCCCAGCATTTT.